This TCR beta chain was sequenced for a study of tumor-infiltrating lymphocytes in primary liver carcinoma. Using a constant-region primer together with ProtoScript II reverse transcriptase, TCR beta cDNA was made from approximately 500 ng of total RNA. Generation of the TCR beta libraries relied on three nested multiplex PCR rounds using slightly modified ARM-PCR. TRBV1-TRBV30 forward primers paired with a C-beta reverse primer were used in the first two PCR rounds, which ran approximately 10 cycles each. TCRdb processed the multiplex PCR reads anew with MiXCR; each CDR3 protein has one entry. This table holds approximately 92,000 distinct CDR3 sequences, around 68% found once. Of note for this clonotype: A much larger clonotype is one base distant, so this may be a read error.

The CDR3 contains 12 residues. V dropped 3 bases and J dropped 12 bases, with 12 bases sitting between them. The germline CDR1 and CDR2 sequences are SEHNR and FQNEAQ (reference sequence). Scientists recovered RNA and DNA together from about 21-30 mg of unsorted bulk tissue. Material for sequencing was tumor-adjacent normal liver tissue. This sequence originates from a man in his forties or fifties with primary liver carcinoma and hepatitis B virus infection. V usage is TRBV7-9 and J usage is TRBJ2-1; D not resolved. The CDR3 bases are TGTGCCAGCAGCTTCTTCCTTGATGGGCAGTTCTTC. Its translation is CASSFFLDGQFF.